These T cell receptor beta chains were read from a single sample in a study of T cells in localized non-small cell lung cancer. Libraries were prepared by immunoSEQ multiplex PCR; TCRdb keeps only in-frame clonotypes and omits some of them. Among some 78,000 clones listed, roughly 86% were seen once. Sequencing used peripheral blood, obtained before any cancer treatment. Receptor source: a man aged 35 to 69 with stage I lung adenocarcinoma. The conserved cysteine and the conserved F or W are not part of the CDR3 here. Each record gives: J gene, V gene, CDR3 protein.

TRBJ2-7,TRBV5-1,ASSSNDGGAYEQY
TRBJ2-1,TRBV6-5,ASSRGAEQF
TRBJ1-1,TRBV6-5,ASSPQGTNEAF
TRBJ2-3,TRBV21-1,ASSLQDPDTQY
TRBJ1-4,TRBV6-1,ASSDLGPPFRPNEKLF
TRBJ1-1,TRBV10-2,ASGPGNTEAF
TRBJ2-7,TRBV19,ASSIAGPYEQY
TRBJ2-7,TRBV7-2,ASSHRTGSFSSYEQY
TRBJ2-2,TRBV11-2,ASSLGVNTGELF
TRBJ2-3,TRBV27,ASSLLGQRTDTQY
TRBJ2-1,TRBV27,SVGDRGPYNEQF
TRBJ1-4,TRBV5-6,ASSRDTTNEKLF